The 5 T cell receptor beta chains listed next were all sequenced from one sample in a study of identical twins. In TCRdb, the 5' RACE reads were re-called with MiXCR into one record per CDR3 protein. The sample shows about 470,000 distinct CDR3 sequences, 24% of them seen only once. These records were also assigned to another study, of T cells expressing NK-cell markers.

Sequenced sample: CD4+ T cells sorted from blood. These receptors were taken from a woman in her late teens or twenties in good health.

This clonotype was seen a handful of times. CDR3 sequence: CSASRAGGPHEQFF. The CDR3 DNA sequence: TGCAGTGCTAGTCGAGCGGGGGGGCCCCATGAGCAGTTCTTC. This sequence joins TRBV20-1 and TRBJ2-1, with 10 positions matching TRBD2. Germline values: CDR1 DFQATT, CDR2 SNEGSKA (reference sequence). V lost 3 bases, J lost 8 bases, and 7 bases stayed unmatched. This CDR3 spans 14 amino acids.

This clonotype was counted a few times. Here the CDR3 DNA reads TGCAGCGGCTTCGTGGATACGCAGTATTTT. It is translated as CSGFVDTQYF. This chain uses TRBV29-1 with TRBJ2-3; D not certain. From germline, CDR1 is SQVTM and CDR2 ANQGSEA. Trimming pared 7 bases from V and 6 bases from J, leaving 8 bases between. The CDR3 covers 10 residues.

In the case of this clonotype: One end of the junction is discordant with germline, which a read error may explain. The CDR3, as DNA: TGCGCCAGCAGACAAGCACAGGTGTTCTCTGGAAACACCATATATTTT. It specifies CASRQAQVFSGNTIYF. The chain carries TRBV4-3 and TRBJ1-3; tentative D call: TRBD1 (5 bases). CDR1 LGHNA and CDR2 YSLEER come from the germline V gene. The CDR3 covers 16 residues.

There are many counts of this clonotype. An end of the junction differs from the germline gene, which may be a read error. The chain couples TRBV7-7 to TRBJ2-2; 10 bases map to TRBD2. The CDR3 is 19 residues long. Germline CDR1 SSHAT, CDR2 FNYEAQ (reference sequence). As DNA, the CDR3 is TGTGCTAGCAGCAGATACGGTTCTAGCGGGGGTTCAAACACCGGGGAGCTGTTTTTT. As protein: CASSRYGSSGGSNTGELFF.

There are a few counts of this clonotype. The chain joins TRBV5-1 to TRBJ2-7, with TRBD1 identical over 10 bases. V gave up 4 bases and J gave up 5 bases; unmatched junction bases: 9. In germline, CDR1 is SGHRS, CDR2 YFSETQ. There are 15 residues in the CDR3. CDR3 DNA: TGCGCCAGCAGCCCGGGACAGGGGAAAGCCCACGAGCAGTACTTC. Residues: CASSPGQGKAHEQYF.